Included here is one TCR beta chain sequence, with context. The antigen is not known. The CDR3 runs to 15 residues. Losses at the gene ends were 0 bases for V and 0 bases for J; bases not matched to a gene: 1. Per the germline V gene, CDR1 is SGHNT and CDR2 is YYREEE (reference sequence). This sample was taken from a study of T cell responses to AZD1222 COVID-19 vaccine. Regarding the study as a whole: Among vaccine-associated CD4 TCRs, coverage spanned spike, with dominance at 160-218 and 743-854. A mostly white British donor set with more females was recruited, and clonal diversity was possibly underestimated. Baseline seropositivity characterized only a handful of AZD1222 recipients. Close to half of spike-specific TCRs reportedly recognize unmutated variant regions.

This table comes from immunoSEQ multiplex PCR, and its TCRdb copy is limited to in-frame clones, with some not included. This sample yields about 130,000 clones, of which approximately 83% are seen a single time; roughly 1.6% belongs to the top ten. The chain recombines TRBV5-4 with TRBJ2-7, with 9 bases aligning to TRBD2. This TCR was sampled from an adult in good health. The source was peripheral blood, collected on day 0 of AZD1222 vaccination. CDR3 sequence reads: CASSLGLAASYEQYF. DNA of the CDR3: TGTGCCAGCAGCTTGGGACTAGCGGCCTCCTACGAGCAGTACTTC.